The 21 T cell receptor beta chains listed next were all sequenced from one sample in a study of blood T cell repertoires in COVID-19. Measured with immunoSEQ multiplex PCR; TCRdb has only the in-frame clones, and not every one. The top ten hold around 11% of the sample, which has approximately 200,000 clones, roughly 81% seen once. Sequenced: peripheral blood. The origin of the receptors is an elderly woman with COVID-19, enrolled during active disease.

This clone has just one count. CDR3 protein: CASSLAGGQDPTWSDTQYF. DNA of the CDR3: TGTGCCAGCAGCTTGGCAGGAGGACAGGACCCAACCTGGTCAGATACGCAGTATTTT. This chain uses TRBV5-8 with TRBJ2-3; 7 bases match TRBD1. Losses at the gene ends were 0 bases for V and 4 bases for J; bases not matched to a gene: 17. CDR3 length: 19 residues. The germline V gene encodes CDR1 SGHTS and CDR2 YDEGEE. Based on the CDR3 plus reference TRBV5-8 and TRBJ2-3, the full variable domain is EAGVTQSPTHLIKTRGQQATLRCSPISGHTSVYWYQQALGLGLQFLLWYDEGEERNRGNFPPRFSGRQFPNYSSELNVNALELEDSALYLCASSLAGGQDPTWSDTQYFGPGTRLTVL.

This clone was detected only once. The chain uses TRBV18 and TRBJ2-1; 14 bases align to TRBD2. Per the germline V gene, CDR1 is KGHSH and CDR2 is LQKENI. The CDR3 is made up of 19 amino acids. V was pared by 5 bases and J by 0 bases, with 9 bases of the junction left unmatched. The CDR3 sequence: CASSSRLAGGLPSYNEQFF. CDR3 DNA: TGTGCCAGCTCATCCCGACTAGCGGGAGGGCTTCCCTCCTACAATGAGCAGTTCTTC.

This clone was picked up a small number of times. This chain connects TRBV27 to TRBJ2-1, with D tentatively TRBD1 (6 bases). The CDR3 extends over 12 amino acids. CDR1 is MNHEY, CDR2 SMNVEV, per germline (reference sequence). V was pared by 2 bases and J by 7 bases, with 6 bases between. DNA of the CDR3: TGTGCCAGCAGTTTACAGGGGAATGAGCAGTTCTTC. This sequence encodes CASSLQGNEQFF.

This chain links TRBV5-8 with TRBJ2-5; TRBD1 aligns across 8 bases. The CDR3 is 15 residues long. CDR1 SGHTS and CDR2 YDEGEE come from the germline V gene. Trimming took 0 bases from V and 4 from J; bases not matched to a gene: 5. This CDR3 is CASSLDQGALETQYF. The DNA of the CDR3 is TGTGCCAGCAGCTTGGACCAGGGGGCCTTAGAGACCCAGTACTTC.

J is TRBJ2-2 and V is TRBV7-6; TRBD2 aligns across 13 bases. J lost 5 bases, V lost 6 bases, and 3 bases had no gene match. The length of the CDR3 is 15 residues. Germline CDR1 and CDR2: SGHVS and FNYEAQ. The CDR3 nucleotides read TGTGCCAGCAGGCGACTAGCGGGAGGAACCGGGGAGCTGTTTTTT. Protein sequence: CASRRLAGGTGELFF.

CDR3: CASSQEGLAGGANEQFF. In DNA form, the CDR3 reads TGTGCCAGCAGCCAAGAGGGCCTAGCGGGGGGAGCTAATGAGCAGTTCTTC. V usage is TRBV3-1 (or the pseudogene TRBV3-2) and J usage is TRBJ2-1, with TRBD2 identical over 11 bases. The V gene's germline CDR1 is LGHDT and CDR2 YNNKEL (reference sequence). V lost 0 bases and J lost 7; bases outside the gene matches: 8. This CDR3 spans 17 amino acids.

The chain is built from TRBV13 and TRBJ2-3; D is uncertain. Germline V gene lookup returns CDR1 PRHDT and CDR2 FYEKMQ (reference sequence). Trimming removed 2 bases at V and 3 bases at J, with 6 bases between. The CDR3 is made up of 13 amino acids. The CDR3, as DNA: TGTGCCAGCAGCTTACTAGTTACAGATACGCAGTATTTT. Protein product: CASSLLVTDTQYF.

The V gene is TRBV3-1 (or the pseudogene TRBV3-2), the J gene TRBJ2-5, with D maybe TRBD1 (6 bases). V was pared by 1 base and J by 2 bases, with 14 bases between. The germline CDR1 and CDR2 sequences are LGHDT and YNNKEL (reference sequence). This CDR3 is built from 16 residues. The CDR3 nucleotides read TGTGCCAGCAGCCAAGGATTCCCGGGACAACAAGAGACCCAGTACTTC. It encodes CASSQGFPGQQETQYF.

The V and J genes are TRBV5-5 and TRBJ1-1, with D uncertain. V lost 2 bases and J lost 0, with 11 bases in between. Germline lookup yields CDR1 SGHKS and CDR2 YYEKEE (reference sequence). There are 15 residues in the CDR3. The CDR3 protein is CASSFFQRMNTEAFF. In DNA form, the CDR3 reads TGTGCCAGCAGCTTTTTCCAGCGTATGAACACTGAAGCTTTCTTT.

The chain links TRBV4-2 to TRBJ2-7; 8 bases align to TRBD1. The CDR3 sequence is 15 residues long. Germline CDR1 is LGHNA and CDR2 is YNFKEQ. Trimming took 0 bases from V and 3 from J; bases not matched to a gene: 4. Here the CDR3 reads CASSQDPGQVYEQYF. CDR3 bases: TGTGCCAGCAGCCAAGATCCGGGACAGGTCTACGAGCAGTACTTC.

The V and J genes are TRBV2 and TRBJ1-2; no definite D call. Germline assignment: CDR1 SNHLY and CDR2 FYNNEI. Trimming cost V 4 bases and J 6 bases, with 12 bases left between them. This CDR3 has 13 amino acids. The DNA of the CDR3 is TGTGCCAGCAGTGGTCGAAGGGAGGATGGCTACACCTTC. Residues: CASSGRREDGYTF.

This clone appeared once. The V and J genes are TRBV9 and TRBJ2-2; 7 bases line up with TRBD2. Germline assignment: CDR1 SGDLS and CDR2 YYNGEE. CDR3 length equals 15 residues. The V segment lost 0 bases and the J segment 4 bases; nucleotides outside the gene matches: 3. The CDR3 sequence is CASSVGGSSTGELFF. DNA for the CDR3: TGTGCCAGCAGCGTAGGCGGGAGTAGCACCGGGGAGCTGTTTTTT.

J is TRBJ1-5 and V is TRBV30; D gene unclear. The CDR3 loop spans 14 amino acids. The V and J ends lost 1 base and 6 bases respectively, with 13 bases between them. The germline gives CDR1 GTSNPN, CDR2 SVGIG (reference sequence). The CDR3 sequence: CAWSAAGFVQPQHF. The CDR3 nucleotides are TGTGCCTGGAGTGCCGCGGGCTTTGTTCAGCCCCAGCATTTT. The full variable domain, with the rest looked up from reference TRBV30 and TRBJ1-5, is SQTIHQWPATLVQPVGSPLSLECTVEGTSNPNLYWYRQAAGRGLQLLFYSVGIGQISSEVPQNLSASRPQDRQFILSSKKLLLSDSGFYLCAWSAAGFVQPQHFGDGTRLSIL.

This chain links TRBV5-1 with TRBJ2-7; 16 nucleotides line up with TRBD2. J was trimmed by 4 bases and V by 4 bases; bases with no gene match: 8. The CDR3 covers 17 residues. Germline V gene data show CDR1 as SGHRS and CDR2 as YFSETQ. The CDR3 is CASSVGLAGGPGYEQYF. DNA of the CDR3: TGCGCCAGCAGCGTGGGACTAGCGGGAGGGCCGGGTTACGAGCAGTACTTC.

This clone was recorded a few times. In DNA, the CDR3 is TGTGCCAGTAGTATATTTGAGGTGATTGATCAGCCCCAGCATTTT. Its protein is CASSIFEVIDQPQHF. The chain recombines TRBV19 with TRBJ1-5; D is undetermined. Trimming removed 2 bases from V and 5 bases from J, with 13 bases in between. Germline values: CDR1 LNHDA, CDR2 SQIVND (reference sequence). This CDR3 is built from 15 residues.

V and J are TRBV10-3 and TRBJ1-1, with D possibly being TRBD1 (5 bases). V shed 6 bases and J shed 2 bases, with 10 bases lying between them. The CDR3 spans 13 residues. CDR1 is ENHRY and CDR2 is SYGVKD in the germline V gene. CDR3 region: CAISGRENTEAFF. The CDR3 DNA reads TGTGCCATCAGCGGCAGGGAAAACACTGAAGCTTTCTTT.

The chain joins TRBV7-2 to TRBJ2-1; 11 nucleotides match TRBD2. The junction had 2 bases not matched to a gene; V was cut back by 3 bases and J by 10 bases. This CDR3 comprises 13 residues. Germline V CDR1 and CDR2: SGHTA, FQGNSA. The CDR3 nucleotides read TGTGCCAGCAGCTTGGCTAGCGGGGGGGAGCAGTTCTTC. It codes for CASSLASGGEQFF.

The rearrangement uses TRBV5-4 and TRBJ2-2, with TRBD1 identical over 12 bases. Germline loops: CDR1 SGHNT, CDR2 YYREEE (reference sequence). The J segment lost 0 bases and the V segment lost 4 bases, leaving 7 bases of the junction unmatched. CDR3 size: 18 residues. The CDR3 DNA reads TGTGCCAGCAGCGCCGGGACAGGGGGCCCCGCGAACACCGGGGAGCTGTTTTTT. This translates into CASSAGTGGPANTGELFF.

The chain combines TRBV4-3 with TRBJ1-6; tentatively, D is TRBD1 (5 bases). This CDR3 spans 18 amino acids. CDR1 is LGHNA and CDR2 is YSLEER in the germline V gene. Trimming pared 0 bases from V and 6 bases from J, leaving 18 bases between. The CDR3 nucleotides read TGCGCCAGCAGCCAAGAGGCATACTTTACAGGTCGTAATTCACCCCTCCACTTT. It encodes CASSQEAYFTGRNSPLHF.

This chain uses TRBV5-4 with TRBJ2-1, with D maybe TRBD1 (5 bases). The CDR3 has 13 amino acids. V lost 2 bases to trimming and J lost 16 bases, with 19 bases between them. Germline CDR1 reads SGHNT; CDR2 reads YYREEE (reference sequence). The CDR3 DNA is TGTGCCAGCAGCTTTTTTGGGGCCGATCCGACCTTCTTC. The encoded protein is CASSFFGADPTFF.

The chain combines TRBV2 with TRBJ1-2, with 7 bases lining up with TRBD1. This CDR3 has 14 amino acids. The V gene's germline CDR1 is SNHLY and CDR2 FYNNEI. V lost 9 bases, J lost 4 bases, and 11 bases stayed unmatched. The CDR3 sequence is CASIPGQILYGYTF. DNA for the CDR3: TGTGCCAGTATCCCGGGACAGATTCTCTATGGCTACACCTTC.